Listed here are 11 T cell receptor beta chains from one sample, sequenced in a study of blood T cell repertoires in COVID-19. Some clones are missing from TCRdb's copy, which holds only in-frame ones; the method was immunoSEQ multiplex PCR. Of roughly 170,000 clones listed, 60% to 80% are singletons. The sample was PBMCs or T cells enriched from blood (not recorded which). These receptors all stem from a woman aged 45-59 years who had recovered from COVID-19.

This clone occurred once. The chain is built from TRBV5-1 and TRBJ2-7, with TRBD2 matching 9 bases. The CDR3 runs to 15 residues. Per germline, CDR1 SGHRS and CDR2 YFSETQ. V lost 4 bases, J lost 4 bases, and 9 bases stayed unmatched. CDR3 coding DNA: TGCGCCAGCAGCCGAGGGGTAGCGGGAGTATACGAGCAGTACTTC. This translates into CASSRGVAGVYEQYF.

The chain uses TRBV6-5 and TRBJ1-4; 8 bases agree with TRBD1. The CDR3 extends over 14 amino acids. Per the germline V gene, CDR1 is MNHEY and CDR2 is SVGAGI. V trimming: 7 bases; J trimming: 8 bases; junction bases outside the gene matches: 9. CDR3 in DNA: TGTGCCAGCAACGAACAGGGGGAAAGCGAAAAACTGTTTTTT. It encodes CASNEQGESEKLFF.

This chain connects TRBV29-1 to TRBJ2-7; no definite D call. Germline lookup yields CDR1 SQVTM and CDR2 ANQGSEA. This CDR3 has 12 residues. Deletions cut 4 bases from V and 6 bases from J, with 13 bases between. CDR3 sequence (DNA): TGCAGCGTTGTGTTAGCAAGTCGCGAGCAGTACTTC. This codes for CSVVLASREQYF.

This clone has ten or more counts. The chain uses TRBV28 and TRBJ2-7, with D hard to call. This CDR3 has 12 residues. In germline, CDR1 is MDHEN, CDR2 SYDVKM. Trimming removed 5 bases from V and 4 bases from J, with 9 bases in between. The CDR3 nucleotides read TGTGCCAGCAGTCTTCCTATGTACGAGCAGTACTTC. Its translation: CASSLPMYEQYF.

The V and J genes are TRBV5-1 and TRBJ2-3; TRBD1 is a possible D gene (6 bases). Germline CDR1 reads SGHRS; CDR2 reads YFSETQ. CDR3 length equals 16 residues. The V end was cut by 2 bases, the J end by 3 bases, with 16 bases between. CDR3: CASSLSPQGVTDTQYF. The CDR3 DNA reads TGCGCCAGCAGCTTATCGCCACAGGGAGTTACAGATACGCAGTATTTT.

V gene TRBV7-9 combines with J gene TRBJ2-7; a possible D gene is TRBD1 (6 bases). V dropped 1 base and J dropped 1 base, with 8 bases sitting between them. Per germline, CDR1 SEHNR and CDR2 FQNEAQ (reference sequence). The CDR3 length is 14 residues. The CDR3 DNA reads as TGTGCCAGCAGCTTAGTTGGACAGTCCTACGAGCAGTACTTC. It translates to CASSLVGQSYEQYF.

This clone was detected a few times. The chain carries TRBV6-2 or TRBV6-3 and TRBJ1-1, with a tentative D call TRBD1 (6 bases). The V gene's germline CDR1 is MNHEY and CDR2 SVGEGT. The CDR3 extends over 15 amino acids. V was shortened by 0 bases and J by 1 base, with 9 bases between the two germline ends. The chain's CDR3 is CASSYSSQGNTEAFF. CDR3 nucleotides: TGTGCCAGCAGTTACTCGTCACAGGGGAACACTGAAGCTTTCTTT.

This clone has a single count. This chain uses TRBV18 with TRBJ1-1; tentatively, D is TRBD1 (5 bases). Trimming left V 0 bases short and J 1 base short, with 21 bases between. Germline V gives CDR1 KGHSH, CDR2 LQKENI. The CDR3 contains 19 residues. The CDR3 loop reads CASSPPGRGLTAPNTEAFF. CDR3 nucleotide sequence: TGTGCCAGCTCACCACCGGGGCGTGGGTTAACGGCGCCGAACACTGAAGCTTTCTTT.

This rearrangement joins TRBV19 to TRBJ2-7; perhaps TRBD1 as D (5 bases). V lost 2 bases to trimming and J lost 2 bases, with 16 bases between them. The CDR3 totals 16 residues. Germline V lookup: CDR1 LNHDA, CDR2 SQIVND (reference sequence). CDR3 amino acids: CASSIYRQGSTYEQYF. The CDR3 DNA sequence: TGTGCCAGTAGTATATATCGCCAGGGAAGCACCTACGAGCAGTACTTC.

As DNA, the CDR3 is TGCGCCAGCAGCCAAGAGCCGACAACTCCCTATGGCTACACCTTC. The encoded protein is CASSQEPTTPYGYTF. The chain has TRBV4-1 and TRBJ1-2, with D unresolved. Germline V lookup: CDR1 MGHRA, CDR2 YSYEKL. V was shortened by 0 bases and J by 4 bases, with 12 bases between the two germline ends. This CDR3 region has 15 residues.

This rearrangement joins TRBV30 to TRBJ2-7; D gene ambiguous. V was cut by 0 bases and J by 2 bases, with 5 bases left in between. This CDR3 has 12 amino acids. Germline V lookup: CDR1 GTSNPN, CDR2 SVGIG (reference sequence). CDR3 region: CAWSVFAYEQYF. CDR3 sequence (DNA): TGTGCCTGGAGTGTCTTTGCCTACGAGCAGTACTTC.